The T cell receptor (beta chain) under discussion was sequenced for a study of T cell repertoires in cytomegalovirus infection. Study overall: Indications of both CMV infection and matching HLA type were provided by public TCR beta signatures.

The V gene end was trimmed by 4 bases and the J gene end by 7 bases; junction bases not matched to a gene: 15. CDR3 size: 16 residues. The germline V gene encodes CDR1 SEHNR and CDR2 FQNEAQ (reference sequence). Study conclusions and caveats: Carriers of CMV and the relevant HLA type were discriminated by public TCR beta frequency. What dominated the ex vivo response were HLA-C-restricted CMV-specific TCR beta clonotypes.

TCRdb re-derived calls from the reads in MiXCR, one entry per CDR3 protein. Among about 920,000 distinct CDR3 sequences listed, around 29% were seen once. This clonotype was seen at least ten times. Its antigen is as yet unknown. Sequenced here: cultured CD8+ T cells from PBMCs, sampled from culture after CMV antigen stimulation. The clonotype was recovered from a human donor in good health (CMV status not recorded). Some clones in this sample may be carry-over from other donors' samples. V and J are TRBV7-9 and TRBJ1-2, with TRBD1 identical over 7 bases. CDR3 nucleotides: TGTGCCAGCAGCTCCCGGGACAGCGGACGTTTTGTTGGCTACACCTTC. This codes for CASSSRDSGRFVGYTF.